This paragraph reports one TCR beta chain. Original analysis: Cell counts per sample came from amplifying reference gene primers. The assay was immunoSEQ multiplex PCR, and TCRdb's table has in-frame clones only and misses some. The V and J calls and clone size come from that table; D and trimming were worked out from the DNA. The sample has about 150,000 clones, about 83% seen once; the top ten hold 5% to 7%. This sample stems from a study of blood T cell repertoires in COVID-19. Whole-study context: COVID-19 samples, acute and convalescent, were from the United States, Italy and Spain. In each case, the material was cDNA or gDNA derived from T cells, B-cell-depleted T cells, or PBMCs.

The CDR3 spans 14 residues. Trimming pared 6 bases from V and 3 bases from J, leaving 12 bases between. The V gene's germline CDR1 is WSHSY and CDR2 SAAADI. This sequence was found in a woman between 45 and 60 years old who had been exposed to COVID-19. Sequenced sample: PBMCs or T cells enriched from blood (not recorded which). This chain uses TRBV10-2 with TRBJ2-1; D possibly corresponds to TRBD2 (5 bases). The CDR3 bases are TGCGCCAGCAGGGCCGCGGGCGGCTACAATGAGCAGTTCTTC. Amino acid sequence: CASRAAGGYNEQFF.